These 5 T cell receptor beta chains were sequenced from one sample in a study of T cell repertoires in cytomegalovirus infection. TCRdb redid the calling of the reads with MiXCR, one entry per CDR3 protein. This table has hundreds of thousands of distinct CDR3 sequences, 35% appearing once. Material for sequencing was PBMCs. The source is a human donor in good health (CMV status not recorded). Some clones in this sample may be carry-over from other donors' samples.

This clonotype was counted a few times. The J gene is TRBJ1-4, the V gene TRBV6-6; unclear D gene. The CDR3 covers 18 residues. The V gene's germline CDR1 is MNHNY and CDR2 SVGAGI (reference sequence). The V gene lost 0 bases and the J gene lost 0 bases, with 14 bases spanning the gap. The CDR3 spells CASSYSPWTEATNEKLFF. Written as DNA, the CDR3 is TGTGCCAGCAGTTACTCCCCCTGGACCGAGGCAACTAATGAAAAACTGTTTTTT.

This clonotype was seen many times. The V gene is TRBV19, the J gene TRBJ1-1; D remains ambiguous. From germline, CDR1 is LNHDA and CDR2 SQIVND (reference sequence). V lost 5 bases and J 0 bases, leaving 13 bases between the germline ends. The CDR3 extends over 15 amino acids. The CDR3 coding sequence is TGTGCCAGTAGTGTACAACCGGACTTGAACACTGAAGCTTTCTTT. Protein sequence: CASSVQPDLNTEAFF.

A word on this clonotype: Relative to the germline gene, one junction end is altered; a read error may explain this. The chain employs TRBV10-3 and TRBJ1-5; D gene unclear. Looked up from germline, CDR1 is ENHRY and CDR2 is SYGVKD. The CDR3 covers 15 residues. Here the CDR3 reads CSISDSGDSNQPQHF. CDR3 nucleotide sequence: TGTTCCATCAGTGACTCAGGAGATAGCAATCAGCCCCAGCATTTT.

This clonotype came up once. One end of the junction is discordant with germline, which a read error may explain. The chain employs TRBV28 and TRBJ2-3; possible D gene TRBD1, 6 bases. The CDR3 runs to 13 residues. Looked up from germline, CDR1 is MDHEN and CDR2 is SYDVKM. Here the CDR3 DNA reads TGTGCCAGCGGCACCAGGGGCACAGATACGAAGTATTTT. Amino acids: CASGTRGTDTKYF.

The V gene is TRBV7-6, the J gene TRBJ2-5; perhaps TRBD1 as D (5 bases). The CDR3 is made up of 17 amino acids. V lost 6 bases and J 1 base, leaving 21 bases between the germline ends. Germline CDR1 is SGHVS and CDR2 is FNYEAQ. The CDR3 reads CASSFLSQDRAQETQYF. The CDR3 DNA sequence: TGTGCCAGCAGTTTCCTTTCGCAAGACAGAGCCCAAGAGACCCAGTACTTC.